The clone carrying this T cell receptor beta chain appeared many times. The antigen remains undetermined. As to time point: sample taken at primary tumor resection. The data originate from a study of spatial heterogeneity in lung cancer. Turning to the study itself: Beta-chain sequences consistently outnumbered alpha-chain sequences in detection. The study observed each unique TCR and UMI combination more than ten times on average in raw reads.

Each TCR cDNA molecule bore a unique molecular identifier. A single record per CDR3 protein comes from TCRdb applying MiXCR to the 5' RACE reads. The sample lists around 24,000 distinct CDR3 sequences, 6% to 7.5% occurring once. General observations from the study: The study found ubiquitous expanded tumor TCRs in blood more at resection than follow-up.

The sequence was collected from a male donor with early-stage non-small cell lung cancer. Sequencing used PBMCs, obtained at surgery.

For the CDR3, the DNA is TGCGCCAGCATCCAGGACGGCGATTATACAGATACGCAGTATTTT. Protein product: CASIQDGDYTDTQYF. The rearrangement links TRBV5-1 to TRBJ2-3; D is uncertain. The germline V and J ends were trimmed by 6 bases and 3 bases, with 17 bases remaining between them. The germline V gene has CDR1 SGHRS and CDR2 YFSETQ. The CDR3 runs to 15 residues.